Below, 21 T cell receptor beta chains from the same sample are listed, as sequenced in a study of blood T cell repertoires in COVID-19. The repertoire was sequenced with immunoSEQ multiplex PCR; TCRdb's copy has only in-frame clones and lacks some. The sample has some 78,000 clones; around 86% are singletons. The sample consisted of peripheral blood. The receptors were gathered from a man aged 45-65 years with active or convalescent COVID-19.

The table lists this clone with a count of one. The chain is built from TRBV19 and TRBJ1-5; TRBD1 aligns across 8 bases. The ends lost 3 bases at V and 7 bases at J; junction bases unmatched: 11. This CDR3 is 16 amino acids long. The germline gives CDR1 LNHDA, CDR2 SQIVND (reference sequence). CDR3 DNA sequence: TGTGCCAGTAGTATCGAGGGCAGGGGGCATGGGCAGCCCCAGCATTTT. Translation gives CASSIEGRGHGQPQHF.

The chain uses TRBV30 and TRBJ2-3; tentative D call: TRBD1 (5 bases). CDR3 length: 14 amino acids. V lost 4 bases to trimming and J lost 5 bases, with 16 bases between them. Germline V lookup: CDR1 GTSNPN, CDR2 SVGIG (reference sequence). This CDR3 reads CAWNRLRVGDTQYF. CDR3 bases: TGTGCCTGGAATCGGCTCAGGGTTGGAGATACGCAGTATTTT. The variable domain in full, with the rest retrieved from reference TRBV30 and TRBJ2-3, is SQTIHQWPATLVQPVGSPLSLECTVEGTSNPNLYWYRQAAGRGLQLLFYSVGIGQISSEVPQNLSASRPQDRQFILSSKKLLLSDSGFYLCAWNRLRVGDTQYFGPGTRLTVL.

V gene TRBV19 combines with J gene TRBJ2-5; 9 bases map to TRBD1. The CDR3 has 13 amino acids. Germline CDR1 LNHDA, CDR2 SQIVND (reference sequence). With 5 bases clipped from V and 6 bases from J, the junction kept 4 bases outside the gene matches. CDR3 DNA: TGTGCCAGTAGTGCCGGGACAGGGAAGACCCAGTACTTC. Its protein is CASSAGTGKTQYF.

This clone has more than one count but fewer than ten. This chain links TRBV5-1 with TRBJ1-6; tentative D call: TRBD1 (6 bases). The germline V gene encodes CDR1 SGHRS and CDR2 YFSETQ. The CDR3 extends over 16 amino acids. Trimming removed 3 bases from V and 3 bases from J, with 13 bases in between. DNA of the CDR3: TGCGCCAGCAGCTCAGGACAGTTAGACTATAATTCACCCCTCCACTTT. It is translated as CASSSGQLDYNSPLHF.

The rearrangement joins TRBV7-2 to TRBJ2-6; the D is unclear. V was clipped by 0 bases and J by 0 bases, with 9 bases between them. The germline V gene has CDR1 SGHTA and CDR2 FQGNSA. There are 17 residues in the CDR3. This CDR3 reads CASSLAAGSSGANVLTF. In nucleotides, the CDR3 is TGTGCCAGCAGCTTAGCTGCAGGTAGCTCTGGGGCCAACGTCCTGACTTTC.

This sequence joins TRBV15 and TRBJ2-3; 9 nucleotides match TRBD2. Trimming removed 4 bases from V and 0 bases from J; junction bases left unmatched: 2. Germline loops: CDR1 LNHNV, CDR2 YYDKDF (reference sequence). The CDR3 length is 15 residues. The CDR3 loop reads CATSTLAGSTDTQYF. CDR3 in DNA: TGTGCCACCAGCACCCTAGCGGGGAGCACAGATACGCAGTATTTT.

The V call is TRBV7-8, the J call TRBJ2-3; possibly TRBD2 for D (6 bases). The CDR3 covers 17 residues. CDR1 is SGHVS, CDR2 FQNEAQ, per germline. Between the trimmed V and J ends, which lost 5 bases and 2 bases, there was a span of 20 bases. CDR3 nucleotides: TGTGCCAGCAGCCCCTTGGGGTCTGGGGGACTCACAGATACGCAGTATTTT. This codes for CASSPLGSGGLTDTQYF.

V usage is TRBV6-5 and J usage is TRBJ2-4; TRBD1 matches 9 bases. From germline, CDR1 is MNHEY and CDR2 SVGAGI. There are 14 residues in the CDR3. V trimming: 2 bases; J trimming: 7 bases; junction bases outside the gene matches: 3. CDR3 sequence (DNA): TGTGCCAGCAGTTACGGGACAGGGAACAACATTCAGTACTTC. It is translated as CASSYGTGNNIQYF.

CDR3 nucleotide sequence: TGTGCCAGCAGCTCACGGGACTCCAACTACAATGAGCAGTTCTTC. Encoded protein: CASSSRDSNYNEQFF. The chain uses TRBV7-8 and TRBJ2-1; possible D gene TRBD2, 6 bases. Between the trimmed V and J ends, which lost 4 bases and 3 bases, there was a span of 13 bases. This CDR3 contains 15 residues. Germline CDR1 and CDR2: SGHVS and FQNEAQ. Full variable domain (outside the CDR3, taken from reference TRBV7-8 and TRBJ2-1): GAGVSQSPRYKVAKRGQDVALRCDPISGHVSLFWYQQALGQGPEFLTYFQNEAQLDKSGLPSDRFFAERPEGSVSTLKIQRTQQEDSAVYLCASSSRDSNYNEQFFGPGTRLTVL.

The CDR3 is CASSKLHRVFWLFF. The CDR3 DNA reads TGTGCCAGCAGCAAACTCCACAGGGTTTTTTGGCTGTTTTTT. The chain links TRBV21-1 to TRBJ1-4; the table assigns TRBD1, which was not confirmed against the DNA. TRBV21-1 is shown as a pseudogene. This CDR3 has 14 amino acids.

V and J are TRBV21-1 and TRBJ2-7; TRBD1 is the table's D call, not checked against the DNA. TRBV21-1 is a pseudogene segment. The CDR3 runs 16 residues. As DNA, the CDR3 is TGTGCCAGCAGCTATCGCAGGGACAGGGACGAACACGAGCAGTACTTC. Its protein is CASSYRRDRDEHEQYF.

The chain has TRBV5-1 and TRBJ2-5, with D unresolved. Trimming removed 1 base from V and 3 bases from J, with 7 bases in between. The length of the CDR3 is 13 residues. Germline CDR1 is SGHRS and CDR2 is YFSETQ. The CDR3 DNA is TGCGCCAGCAGCTTGATCAGTAAAGAGACCCAGTACTTC. It specifies CASSLISKETQYF.

The chain is built from TRBV7-2 and TRBJ1-5, with TRBD1 matching over 9 bases. The V segment lost 4 bases and the J segment 6 bases; nucleotides outside the gene matches: 7. This CDR3 region has 15 residues. The germline V gene has CDR1 SGHTA and CDR2 FQGNSA. CDR3 region: CASSSRTGAFQPQHF. CDR3 coding DNA: TGTGCCAGCAGCTCCCGGACAGGGGCATTTCAGCCCCAGCATTTT.

The V gene is TRBV11-2, the J gene TRBJ2-2; D is possibly TRBD2 (5 bases). Germline loops: CDR1 SGHAT, CDR2 FQNNGV. Trimming took off 3 bases at V and 4 bases at J, with 12 bases between the two ends. The length of the CDR3 is 15 residues. The CDR3 coding sequence is TGTGCCAGCAGCTTGTTAGGACTCAGCACCGGGGAGCTGTTTTTT. This translates into CASSLLGLSTGELFF.

The DNA for the CDR3 is TGTGCCAGCAGCCTCCGGGGAAAGCAGTTCTTC. As protein: CASSLRGKQFF. The genes are TRBV7-8 and TRBJ2-1; tentatively, D is TRBD2 (5 bases). The V gene's germline CDR1 is SGHVS and CDR2 FQNEAQ. V dropped 5 bases and J dropped 11 bases, with 10 bases sitting between them. The CDR3 has 11 residues.

J is TRBJ1-4 and V is TRBV18; perhaps TRBD1 as D (6 bases). In germline, CDR1 is KGHSH, CDR2 LQKENI. This CDR3 has 15 residues. V was shortened by 2 bases and J by 8 bases, with 15 bases between the two germline ends. CDR3 nucleotide sequence: TGTGCCAGCTCACCAGGAGGGGGGGAAGGCGAAAAACTGTTTTTT. It yields the protein CASSPGGGEGEKLFF. The full variable domain, in which reference TRBV18 and TRBJ1-4 provide the parts outside the CDR3, is NAGVMQNPRHLVRRRGQEARLRCSPMKGHSHVYWYRQLPEEGLKFMVYLQKENIIDESGMPKERFSAEFPKEGPSILRIQQVVRGDSAAYFCASSPGGGEGEKLFFGSGTQLSVL.

This clone has a handful of counts. CDR3 loop: CAWSQNNEQFF. CDR3 nucleotides: TGTGCCTGGAGTCAAAACAATGAGCAGTTCTTC. The rearrangement links TRBV30 to TRBJ2-1; D is undetermined. Trimming left V 2 bases short and J 5 bases short, with 4 bases between. The CDR3 extends over 11 amino acids. CDR1 GTSNPN and CDR2 SVGIG come from the germline V gene (reference sequence). Combining the CDR3 with reference TRBV30 and TRBJ2-1 gives the whole variable domain SQTIHQWPATLVQPVGSPLSLECTVEGTSNPNLYWYRQAAGRGLQLLFYSVGIGQISSEVPQNLSASRPQDRQFILSSKKLLLSDSGFYLCAWSQNNEQFFGPGTRLTVL.

The genes are TRBV7-7 and TRBJ1-3; 7 nucleotides match TRBD1. J lost 0 bases, V lost 2 bases, and 10 bases had no gene match. The CDR3 sequence is 18 residues long. The germline CDR1 and CDR2 sequences are SSHAT and FNYEAQ (reference sequence). The chain's CDR3 is CASSLCTYRDSSGNTIYF. Here the CDR3 DNA reads TGTGCCAGCAGCTTATGTACCTACCGGGACAGCTCTGGAAACACCATATATTTT. Filled out from reference TRBV7-7 and TRBJ1-3, the complete variable domain reads GAGVSQSPRYKVTKRGQDVTLRCDPISSHATLYWYQQALGQGPEFLTYFNYEAQPDKSGLPSDRFSAERPEGSISTLTIQRTEQRDSAMYRCASSLCTYRDSSGNTIYFGEGSWLTVV.

The chain uses TRBV30 and TRBJ1-2; a weak D match, TRBD1 (5 bases). The length of the CDR3 is 14 residues. V gave up 2 bases and J gave up 9 bases, with 19 bases separating them. Germline lookup yields CDR1 GTSNPN and CDR2 SVGIG (reference sequence). CDR3 loop: CAWSLPGHFTSYTF. The DNA of the CDR3 is TGTGCCTGGAGTCTCCCCGGACATTTTACGAGCTACACCTTC. Variable domain in full (rest from reference TRBV30 and TRBJ1-2): SQTIHQWPATLVQPVGSPLSLECTVEGTSNPNLYWYRQAAGRGLQLLFYSVGIGQISSEVPQNLSASRPQDRQFILSSKKLLLSDSGFYLCAWSLPGHFTSYTFGSGTRLTVV.

V is TRBV11-2 and J is TRBJ1-3; D not resolved. Germline CDR1 reads SGHAT; CDR2 reads FQNNGV. CDR3 length: 16 residues. V lost 5 bases to trimming and J lost 0 bases, with 14 bases between them. The DNA for the CDR3 is TGTGCCAGCAGCCCTCGGACTCTGGACTCTGGAAACACCATATATTTT. It codes for CASSPRTLDSGNTIYF.

The chain has TRBV3-1 (or the pseudogene TRBV3-2) and TRBJ2-3; TRBD2 is a possible D gene (6 bases). V lost 0 bases and J lost 4, with 14 bases in between. CDR3 length: 16 amino acids. The germline V gene has CDR1 LGHDT and CDR2 YNNKEL (reference sequence). The CDR3 region is CASSQEEGLRPDTQYF. Written as DNA, the CDR3 is TGTGCCAGCAGCCAAGAGGAGGGACTCAGACCAGATACGCAGTATTTT.